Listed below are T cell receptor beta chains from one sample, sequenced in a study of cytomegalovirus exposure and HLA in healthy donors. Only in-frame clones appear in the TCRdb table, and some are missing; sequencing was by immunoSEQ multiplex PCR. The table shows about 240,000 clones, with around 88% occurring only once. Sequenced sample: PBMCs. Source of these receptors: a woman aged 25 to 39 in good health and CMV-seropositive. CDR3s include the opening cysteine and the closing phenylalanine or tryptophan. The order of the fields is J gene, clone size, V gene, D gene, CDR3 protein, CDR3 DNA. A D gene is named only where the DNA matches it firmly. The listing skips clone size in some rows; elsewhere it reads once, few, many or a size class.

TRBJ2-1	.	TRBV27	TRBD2	CASSFPAGGSSYNEQFF	TGTGCCAGCAGTTTTCCCGCGGGAGGGAGCTCCTACAATGAGCAGTTCTTC
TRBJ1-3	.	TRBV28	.	CASTPRPGLAGNTIYF	TGTGCCAGCACACCTCGTCCGGGGTTGGCTGGAAACACCATATATTTT
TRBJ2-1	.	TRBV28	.	CASLTTAYNEQFF	TGTGCCAGCTTGACGACTGCTTACAATGAGCAGTTCTTC
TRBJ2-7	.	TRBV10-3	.	CAISTDKSYEQYF	TGTGCCATCAGTACGGACAAGTCTTACGAGCAGTACTTC
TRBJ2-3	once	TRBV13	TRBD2	CASSSIAGGPGDTQYF	TGTGCCAGCAGTAGTATAGCGGGAGGGCCCGGGGATACGCAGTATTTT
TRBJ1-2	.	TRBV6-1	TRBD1	CASRNNRDSYGYTF	TGTGCCAGCAGGAACAACCGGGACAGCTATGGCTACACCTTC
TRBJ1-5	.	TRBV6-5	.	CASSTGLSNQPQHF	TGTGCCAGCAGCACAGGGCTCAGCAATCAGCCCCAGCATTTT
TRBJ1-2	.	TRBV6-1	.	CASSAQGLNQYGYTF	TGTGCCAGCAGCGCGCAGGGGTTAAATCAATATGGCTACACCTTC
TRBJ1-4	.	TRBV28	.	CASRDPGALKLFF	TGTGCCAGCAGGGACCCAGGGGCCCTAAAACTGTTTTTT
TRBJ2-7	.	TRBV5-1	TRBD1	CASSKGQGLDEQYF	TGCGCCAGCAGCAAGGGACAGGGACTGGACGAGCAGTACTTC
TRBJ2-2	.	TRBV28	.	CASSQKTGELFF	TGTGCCAGCAGCCAGAAAACCGGGGAGCTGTTTTTT
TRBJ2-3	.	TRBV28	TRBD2	CASSLGGEVTQYF	TGTGCCAGCAGTTTAGGGGGGGAGGTAACGCAGTATTTT
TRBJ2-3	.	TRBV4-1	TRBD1	CASSGSSYRGSTDTQYF	TGCGCCAGCAGCGGAAGCTCGTACAGGGGCAGCACAGATACGCAGTATTTT
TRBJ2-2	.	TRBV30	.	CAWSRVGGDTGELFF	TGTGCCTGGAGTCGGGTGGGAGGCGACACCGGGGAGCTGTTTTTT
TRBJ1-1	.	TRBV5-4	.	CASSLGLTEAFF	TGTGCCAGCAGCTTGGGGCTTACTGAAGCTTTCTTT
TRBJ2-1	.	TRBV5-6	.	CASSHFGGVSYNEQFF	TGTGCCAGCAGCCACTTTGGAGGGGTATCCTACAATGAGCAGTTCTTC
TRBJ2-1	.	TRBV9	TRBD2	CASSPWERGYNEQFF	TGTGCCAGCAGCCCCTGGGAGCGGGGTTACAATGAGCAGTTCTTC
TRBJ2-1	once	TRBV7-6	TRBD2	CASSLVSLAGGWEQFF	TGTGCCAGCAGCCTAGTCTCACTAGCGGGAGGATGGGAGCAGTTCTTC
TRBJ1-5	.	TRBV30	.	CAWSVRDGQPQHF	TGTGCCTGGAGTGTTCGAGATGGTCAGCCCCAGCATTTT
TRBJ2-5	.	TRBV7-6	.	CASSTAGRGRIYQETQYF	TGTGCCAGCAGCACCGCGGGGAGGGGGAGGATATACCAAGAGACCCAGTACTTC
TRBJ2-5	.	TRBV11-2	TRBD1	CASSFGGKTGGSLTKTQYF	TGTGCCAGCAGCTTCGGGGGAAAAACAGGGGGAAGTTTAACGAAGACCCAGTACTTC
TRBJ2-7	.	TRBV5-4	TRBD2	CASSSLSGGSYEQYF	TGTGCCAGCAGCTCCCTTAGCGGGGGCTCCTACGAGCAGTACTTC
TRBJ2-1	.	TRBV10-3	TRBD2	CAIRGSSGSPNEQFF	TGTGCCATCCGAGGTTCTAGCGGGAGTCCGAATGAGCAGTTCTTC
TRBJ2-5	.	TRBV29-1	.	CSVDRGIGETQYF	TGCAGCGTTGATAGGGGGATAGGAGAGACCCAGTACTTC
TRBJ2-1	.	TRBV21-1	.	CASSKALVRGGHNEQFF	TGTGCCAGCAGCAAAGCGCTGGTCCGGGGAGGGCACAATGAGCAGTTCTTC
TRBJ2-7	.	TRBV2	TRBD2	CASIPGLAGTEQYF	TGTGCCAGCATACCGGGACTAGCGGGTACCGAGCAGTACTTC
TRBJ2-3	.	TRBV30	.	CAWRDRATDTQYF	TGTGCCTGGAGGGACAGAGCCACAGATACGCAGTATTTT
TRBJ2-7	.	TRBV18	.	CASSPRDNSYEQYF	TGTGCCAGCTCACCACGGGACAACTCCTACGAGCAGTACTTC
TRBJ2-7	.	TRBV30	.	CAWSGFPEATDSLNSYEQYF	TGTGCCTGGAGTGGTTTCCCCGAAGCGACAGACAGCCTAAACTCCTACGAGCAGTACTTC
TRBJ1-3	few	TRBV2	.	CASRAGSVAGNTIYF	TGTGCCAGCAGAGCAGGGTCAGTGGCTGGAAACACCATATATTTT
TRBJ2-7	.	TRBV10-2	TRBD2	CASSRASGRGYEQYF	TGCGCCAGCAGTCGTGCTAGCGGGAGGGGGTACGAGCAGTACTTC
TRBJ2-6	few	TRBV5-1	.	CASSQEGYGANVLTF	TGCGCCAGCAGCCAGGAGGGGTATGGGGCCAACGTCCTGACTTTC
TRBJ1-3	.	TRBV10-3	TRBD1	CAVRGQGLDTIYF	TGTGCCGTACGGGGACAGGGCTTGGACACCATATATTTT
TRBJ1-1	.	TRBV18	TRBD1	CASSPVPTGGGMINTEAFF	TGTGCCAGCTCACCAGTACCTACAGGGGGCGGCATGATAAACACTGAAGCTTTCTTT
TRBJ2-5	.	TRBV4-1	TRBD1	CASSQGDRGEEETQYF	TGCGCCAGCAGCCAAGGGGACAGGGGAGAGGAAGAGACCCAGTACTTC
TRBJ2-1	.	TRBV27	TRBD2	CASNPGLAHNEQFF	TGTGCCAGCAACCCGGGACTAGCGCACAATGAGCAGTTCTTC
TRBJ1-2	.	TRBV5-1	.	CASSLNSGGYTF	TGCGCCAGCAGCTTAAACAGTGGCGGCTACACCTTC
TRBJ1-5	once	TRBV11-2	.	CASSFSMGRNQPQHF	TGTGCCAGCAGCTTTAGTATGGGGAGGAATCAGCCCCAGCATTTT
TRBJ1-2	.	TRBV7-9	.	CASSSTGWPIYGYTF	TGTGCCAGCAGCTCCACAGGGTGGCCAATTTATGGCTACACCTTC
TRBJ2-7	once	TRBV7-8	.	CASSPGHLTSYEQYF	TGTGCCAGCAGCCCGGGACACTTAACCTCCTACGAGCAGTACTTC
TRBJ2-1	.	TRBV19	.	CASSMVLASGLDLEQFF	TGTGCCAGTAGTATGGTCTTAGCGAGCGGGCTCGACTTGGAGCAGTTCTTC
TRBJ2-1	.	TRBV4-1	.	CASSPPNIDEQFF	TGCGCCAGCAGCCCACCGAACATCGATGAGCAGTTCTTC
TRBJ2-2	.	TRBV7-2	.	CASSLDSNTGELFF	TGTGCCAGCAGCTTAGACAGTAACACCGGGGAGCTGTTTTTT
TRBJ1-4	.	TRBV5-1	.	CASSLSRGENEKLFF	TGCGCCAGCAGCCTCAGCAGGGGAGAGAATGAAAAACTGTTTTTT
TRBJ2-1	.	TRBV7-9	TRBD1	CASSRGQGKFNEQFF	TGTGCCAGCAGCCGTGGACAGGGAAAGTTCAATGAGCAGTTCTTC
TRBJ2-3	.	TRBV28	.	CASSISTDTQYF	TGTGCCAGCAGCATTAGCACAGATACGCAGTATTTT
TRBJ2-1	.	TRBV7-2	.	CASSLRGGNEQFF	TGTGCCAGCAGCTTACGAGGAGGGAATGAGCAGTTCTTC
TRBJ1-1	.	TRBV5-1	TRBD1	CASSLRTGGKHTEAFF	TGCGCCAGCAGCCTCCGGACAGGGGGGAAGCATACTGAAGCTTTCTTT
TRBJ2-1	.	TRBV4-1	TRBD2	CASSLANPGGSYREQFF	TGCGCCAGCAGCCTCGCGAACCCGGGAGGGTCTTATCGCGAGCAGTTCTTC
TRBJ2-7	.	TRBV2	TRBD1	CASMGQSSYEQYF	TGTGCCAGCATGGGACAGTCATCCTACGAGCAGTACTTC